Shown below are 22 T cell receptor beta chains from a single sample sequenced in a study of blood T cell repertoires in COVID-19. Produced via immunoSEQ multiplex PCR; TCRdb's table is partial and in-frame only. The table has some 230,000 clones, 80% to 85% seen once; the top ten hold roughly 2.3%. Sequenced sample: peripheral blood. The source of these receptors is a woman aged 60-75 years with acute or convalescent COVID-19.

This clone was counted a single time. The J gene is TRBJ1-4, the V gene TRBV2, with D possibly being TRBD1 (5 bases). CDR3 size: 16 residues. Per the germline V gene, CDR1 is SNHLY and CDR2 is FYNNEI. Deletions cut 2 bases from V and 5 bases from J, with 15 bases between. CDR3 sequence: CASSELGAPNNEKLFF. The CDR3 DNA reads TGTGCCAGCAGTGAATTAGGGGCTCCAAACAATGAAAAACTGTTTTTT. Supplemented by reference TRBV2 and TRBJ1-4, the full variable domain reads EPEVTQTPSHQVTQMGQEVILRCVPISNHLYFYWYRQILGQKVEFLVSFYNNEISEKSEIFDDQFSVERPDGSNFTLKIRSTKLEDSAMYFCASSELGAPNNEKLFFGSGTQLSVL.

This chain links TRBV5-5 with TRBJ1-5; D gene unclear. This CDR3 region has 14 residues. V was clipped by 1 base and J by 7 bases, with 12 bases between them. Germline lookup yields CDR1 SGHKS and CDR2 YYEKEE (reference sequence). The CDR3 DNA follows: TGTGCCAGCAGCTTGTCAGCCGCGGGGCAGCCCCAGCATTTT. Translation gives CASSLSAAGQPQHF.

V is TRBV2 and J is TRBJ2-1; a possible D gene is TRBD2 (5 bases). The germline CDR1 and CDR2 sequences are SNHLY and FYNNEI. The V end was cut by 0 bases, the J end by 8 bases, with 8 bases between. The CDR3 consists of 13 residues. The CDR3 is CASSEARRDEQFF. The CDR3 DNA follows: TGTGCCAGCAGTGAAGCTAGGCGGGATGAGCAGTTCTTC.

The rearrangement uses TRBV6-5 and TRBJ1-1; perhaps TRBD1 as D (6 bases). CDR3 size: 14 residues. Per germline, CDR1 MNHEY and CDR2 SVGAGI. V was shortened by 4 bases and J by 1 base, with 10 bases between the two germline ends. The CDR3 sequence is CASSSTGPNTEAFF. The CDR3 region has the DNA TGTGCCAGCAGTTCGACAGGACCGAACACTGAAGCTTTCTTT.

The chain couples TRBV18 to TRBJ1-1; 7 nucleotides agree with TRBD1. The CDR3 runs to 14 residues. Unmatched junction bases numbered 10, after V lost 5 bases and J lost 7 bases. Germline CDR1 KGHSH, CDR2 LQKENI. The CDR3: CASSANRGGGEAFF. The CDR3, as DNA: TGTGCCAGCTCAGCAAACAGGGGTGGAGGTGAAGCTTTCTTT. Looking up the rest from reference TRBV18 and TRBJ1-1 gives the full variable domain: NAGVMQNPRHLVRRRGQEARLRCSPMKGHSHVYWYRQLPEEGLKFMVYLQKENIIDESGMPKERFSAEFPKEGPSILRIQQVVRGDSAAYFCASSANRGGGEAFFGQGTRLTVV.

The chain links TRBV12-3 or TRBV12-4 to TRBJ2-2; D remains unclear. The length of the CDR3 is 13 residues. Trimming took 2 bases from V and 4 from J, leaving 5 bases between them. In nucleotides, the CDR3 is TGTGCCAGCAGTTTACACAGCACCGGGGAGCTGTTTTTT. Protein sequence: CASSLHSTGELFF.

The V gene is TRBV2, the J gene TRBJ2-2; 8 positions agree with TRBD1. Losses at the gene ends were 8 bases for V and 3 bases for J; bases not matched to a gene: 8. Looked up from germline, CDR1 is SNHLY and CDR2 is FYNNEI. This CDR3 region has 15 residues. CDR3 coding DNA: TGTGCCAGCCGTTCCTGGACAGGGTACACCGGGGAGCTGTTTTTT. Protein: CASRSWTGYTGELFF. Using reference TRBV2 and TRBJ2-2 for the parts outside the CDR3, the full variable domain is EPEVTQTPSHQVTQMGQEVILRCVPISNHLYFYWYRQILGQKVEFLVSFYNNEISEKSEIFDDQFSVERPDGSNFTLKIRSTKLEDSAMYFCASRSWTGYTGELFFGEGSRLTVL.

The chain combines TRBV30 with TRBJ1-1; no clear D gene. CDR1 GTSNPN and CDR2 SVGIG come from the germline V gene (reference sequence). V lost 7 bases and J 5 bases, leaving 14 bases between the germline ends. This CDR3 contains 12 residues. The CDR3 is CAFSSGDTEAFF. CDR3 nucleotide sequence: TGTGCCTTCAGCAGCGGGGATACTGAAGCTTTCTTT.

At least ten counts were recorded for this clone. This sequence joins TRBV19 and TRBJ1-5; TRBD1 matches 8 bases. J lost 4 bases, V lost 9 bases, and 5 bases had no gene match. CDR1 LNHDA and CDR2 SQIVND come from the germline V gene (reference sequence). CDR3 length: 13 amino acids. In DNA form, the CDR3 reads TGTGCCAGCAGCAGGGGGCTGAATCAGCCCCAGCATTTT. Amino acids: CASSRGLNQPQHF.

The V gene is TRBV28, the J gene TRBJ2-7, with 7 bases fitting TRBD2. After removal of 9 bases from V and 1 base from J, the junction contained 6 bases not matched to a gene. Germline V gives CDR1 MDHEN, CDR2 SYDVKM. The CDR3 runs 13 residues. In DNA form, the CDR3 reads TGTGCCAGTAAGCGGGACTCGTCCTACGAGCAGTACTTC. Amino acids: CASKRDSSYEQYF.

This clone appeared a few times. This chain links TRBV5-4 with TRBJ1-2; D call uncertain. The CDR3 length is 13 residues. Germline V CDR1 and CDR2: SGHNT, YYREEE (reference sequence). Trimming removed 4 bases at V and 6 bases at J, with 13 bases between. CDR3 DNA: TGTGCCAGCAGCCCACCGAGCGGGGATGGCTACACCTTC. Its translation: CASSPPSGDGYTF.

The J gene is TRBJ1-4, the V gene TRBV29-1; 7 bases are shared with TRBD1. Unmatched junction bases numbered 7, after V lost 7 bases and J lost 5 bases. This CDR3 region has 13 residues. Germline V gives CDR1 SQVTM, CDR2 ANQGSEA. The DNA for the CDR3 is TGCAGCGCCTCCGGGACAGCAAATGAAAAACTGTTTTTT. It yields the protein CSASGTANEKLFF.

This chain joins TRBV7-2 and TRBJ2-3; 9 bases fit TRBD2. V dropped 2 bases and J dropped 3; count of bases not matched to a gene: 9. CDR3 length: 17 residues. Germline V lookup: CDR1 SGHTA, CDR2 FQGNSA. This CDR3 is CASSLTGGGARTDTQYF. The CDR3 DNA is TGTGCCAGCAGCTTAACCGGCGGGGGGGCGCGGACAGATACGCAGTATTTT.

This clone was detected only a few times. This chain connects TRBV4-1 to TRBJ1-6, with no clear D. Germline V CDR1 and CDR2: MGHRA, YSYEKL. This CDR3 is built from 14 residues. Deletions cut 5 bases from V and 7 bases from J, with 12 bases between. The CDR3 protein is CASSSRDGNSPLHF. CDR3 DNA sequence: TGCGCCAGCAGCTCCCGGGATGGAAATTCACCCCTCCACTTT.

The chain is built from TRBV27 and TRBJ2-7, with no clear D. The V and J ends lost 4 bases and 0 bases respectively, with 4 bases between them. CDR3 length equals 12 residues. Germline CDR1 reads MNHEY; CDR2 reads SMNVEV (reference sequence). CDR3 loop: CASSSSSYEQYF. The CDR3 DNA sequence: TGTGCCAGCAGTTCCAGCTCCTACGAGCAGTACTTC.

This chain uses TRBV9 with TRBJ2-1, with D uncertain. This CDR3 is 15 amino acids long. Germline V CDR1 and CDR2: SGDLS, YYNGEE. The V and J ends lost 0 bases and 4 bases respectively, with 11 bases between them. CDR3 protein: CASSVGLEEYNEQFF. In DNA form, the CDR3 reads TGTGCCAGCAGCGTAGGTCTCGAGGAATACAATGAGCAGTTCTTC.

The rearrangement uses TRBV5-1 and TRBJ1-4, with 7 positions matching TRBD1. Per the germline V gene, CDR1 is SGHRS and CDR2 is YFSETQ. Trimming at V came to 4 bases and at J to 4 bases, leaving 7 bases not matched to a gene. The CDR3 totals 15 residues. In nucleotides, the CDR3 is TGCGCCAGCAGCCAACAGGGACAGATTAATGAAAAACTGTTTTTT. It encodes CASSQQGQINEKLFF.

The chain combines TRBV5-4 with TRBJ2-2; the match to TRBD2 covers 8 bases. This CDR3 spans 15 amino acids. Germline V lookup: CDR1 SGHNT, CDR2 YYREEE (reference sequence). V dropped 5 bases and J dropped 0; count of bases not matched to a gene: 3. The CDR3 reads CASRPGGPNTGELFF. In DNA form, the CDR3 reads TGTGCCAGCAGGCCGGGGGGGCCGAACACCGGGGAGCTGTTTTTT.

The chain combines TRBV10-3 with TRBJ2-1, with D unclear. V lost 11 bases, J lost 2 bases, and 4 bases lay in between. Germline loops: CDR1 ENHRY, CDR2 SYGVKD. The CDR3 length is 10 residues. This chain's CDR3 is CALPYNEQFF. CDR3 sequence (DNA): TGTGCCCTCCCCTACAATGAGCAGTTCTTC.

This clone was recorded once. The rearrangement uses TRBV10-3 and TRBJ1-2; D gene unclear. This CDR3 comprises 14 residues. The germline CDR1 and CDR2 sequences are ENHRY and SYGVKD. The germline V and J ends were trimmed by 4 bases and 7 bases, with 16 bases remaining between them. The CDR3 DNA sequence: TGTGCCATCAGTGTCCCATCCGGCGCAGGTGGCTACACCTTC. This gives the protein CAISVPSGAGGYTF.

The chain combines TRBV7-8 with TRBJ2-7, with 10 bases fitting TRBD1. Germline CDR1 is SGHVS and CDR2 is FQNEAQ. Germline trimming cut 4 bases from V and 5 bases from J; bases unmatched to any gene: 14. CDR3 size: 17 residues. The CDR3 loop reads CASSSPLSDRGNNEQYF. The CDR3 DNA reads TGTGCCAGCAGCTCCCCTCTTTCGGACAGGGGGAACAACGAGCAGTACTTC. The variable domain in full, with the rest retrieved from reference TRBV7-8 and TRBJ2-7, is GAGVSQSPRYKVAKRGQDVALRCDPISGHVSLFWYQQALGQGPEFLTYFQNEAQLDKSGLPSDRFFAERPEGSVSTLKIQRTQQEDSAVYLCASSSPLSDRGNNEQYFGPGTRLTVT.

For the CDR3, the DNA is TGTGCCAGCAGTTACGGCCGGGGCCAAGAGACCCAGTACTTC. Amino acid sequence: CASSYGRGQETQYF. The rearrangement uses TRBV6-5 and TRBJ2-5; TRBD2 is a possible D gene (5 bases). The CDR3 is 14 residues long. Germline loops: CDR1 MNHEY, CDR2 SVGAGI. Deletions cut 2 bases from V and 1 base from J, with 8 bases between.